The present TCR beta chain was sequenced within a study of cytomegalovirus exposure and HLA in healthy donors. Germline V lookup: CDR1 MNHNS, CDR2 SASEGT. J was trimmed by 0 bases and V by 7 bases; bases with no gene match: 4. The CDR3 contains 14 residues. Primers included in the PCR were 60 Vbeta and 13 Jbeta primers. Some clones are missing from TCRdb's copy, which holds only in-frame ones; the method was immunoSEQ multiplex PCR. The sample has some 190,000 clones, over 70% seen once. The sequencing sample was made of PBMCs. This receptor was taken from a boy aged 2 to 10 in good health and CMV-seronegative. The chain uses TRBV6-1 and TRBJ1-1, with 8 bases identical to TRBD1. CDR3 sequence reads: CASTMTGVNTEAFF. CDR3 in DNA: TGTGCCAGCACCATGACAGGGGTGAACACTGAAGCTTTCTTT.